The 18 T cell receptor beta chains below all came from one sample that was sequenced in a study of cytomegalovirus exposure and HLA in healthy donors. 13 Jbeta primers and 60 Vbeta primers were used for the PCR. Clones were sequenced by immunoSEQ multiplex PCR, and TCRdb holds only the in-frame ones, with some missing. This sample has roughly 130,000 clones, with approximately 80% found just once. The sample taken for sequencing was PBMCs. The receptors shown here come from a man aged 40-50 years in good health and CMV-seronegative.

J is TRBJ2-1 and V is TRBV28, with D maybe TRBD1 (6 bases). The CDR3 totals 15 residues. CDR1 and CDR2 (germline): MDHEN, SYDVKM. Trimming left V 6 bases short and J 7 bases short, with 19 bases between. The CDR3 sequence is CASSLRGLGANEQFF. The CDR3 nucleotides are TGTGCCAGCAGCCTAAGGGGGTTAGGAGCAAATGAGCAGTTCTTC.

The chain employs TRBV15 and TRBJ1-1; D is ambiguous. With 2 bases removed from V and 0 bases from J, the gap between germline ends came to 10 bases. The V gene's germline CDR1 is LNHNV and CDR2 YYDKDF (reference sequence). This CDR3 is built from 15 residues. Here the CDR3 DNA reads TGTGCCACCAGCAGACCGGGAACGATGAACACTGAAGCTTTCTTT. Translating gives CATSRPGTMNTEAFF.

The chain employs TRBV7-3 and TRBJ2-2, with 7 positions matching TRBD1. CDR1 is SGHTA, CDR2 FQGTGA, per germline. The V segment lost 5 bases and the J segment 2 bases; nucleotides outside the gene matches: 14. This CDR3 region has 18 residues. CDR3 in amino acids: CASSAPRDSPFNTGELFF. As DNA, the CDR3 is TGTGCCAGCAGCGCTCCCCGGGACAGCCCTTTTAACACCGGGGAGCTGTTTTTT.

This clone was seen a few times. V and J are TRBV28 and TRBJ1-5; D is uncertain. V lost 4 bases and J lost 5, with 21 bases in between. The CDR3 runs 17 residues. Germline V CDR1 and CDR2: MDHEN, SYDVKM. CDR3 nucleotide sequence: TGTGCCAGCAGTTCCCACCGCGATCCTAGGTTCCATCAGCCCCAGCATTTT. It codes for CASSSHRDPRFHQPQHF. The full variable domain, its missing parts supplied by reference TRBV28 and TRBJ1-5, is DVKVTQSSRYLVKRTGEKVFLECVQDMDHENMFWYRQDPGLGLRLIYFSYDVKMKEKGDIPEGYSVSREKKERFSLILESASTNQTSMYLCASSSHRDPRFHQPQHFGDGTRLSIL.

In regard to this clone: Compared with germline, one end of the junction differs, possibly owing to a read error. The V gene is TRBV7-9, the J gene TRBJ1-1, with 8 bases that match TRBD1. Per the germline V gene, CDR1 is SEHNR and CDR2 is FQNEAQ (reference sequence). CDR3 length: 15 residues. The CDR3 region has the DNA TGTTCCAGCAGCCAACAGGGGGGTCTGCGCACTGAAGCTTTCTTT. Residues: CSSSQQGGLRTEAFF.

The chain combines TRBV4-2 with TRBJ2-3; 9 positions agree with TRBD2. CDR1 LGHNA and CDR2 YNFKEQ come from the germline V gene. Germline trimming cut 4 bases from V and 3 bases from J; bases unmatched to any gene: 11. This CDR3 region has 17 residues. The CDR3 coding sequence is TGTGCCAGCAGCCCCCAAGGTCTAGCGGGACCGACAGATACGCAGTATTTT. Protein product: CASSPQGLAGPTDTQYF.

The chain has TRBV29-1 and TRBJ2-1, with D maybe TRBD1 (6 bases). The V gene's germline CDR1 is SQVTM and CDR2 ANQGSEA. The CDR3 consists of 15 residues. V gave up 0 bases and J gave up 5 bases, with 14 bases separating them. The CDR3 is CSVEEFQGTNNEQFF. The CDR3 DNA reads TGCAGCGTTGAAGAATTCCAGGGGACGAACAATGAGCAGTTCTTC.

The chain is built from TRBV14 and TRBJ2-3; 8 bases fit TRBD1. There are 17 residues in the CDR3. The J segment lost 5 bases and the V segment lost 0 bases, leaving 10 bases of the junction unmatched. CDR1 and CDR2 (germline): SGHDN, FVKESK. CDR3: CASSQDFWQGAGDTQYF. The CDR3 nucleotides read TGTGCCAGCAGCCAAGATTTTTGGCAGGGGGCGGGAGATACGCAGTATTTT.

V usage is TRBV5-1 and J usage is TRBJ2-7; TRBD1 is a possible D gene (5 bases). The CDR3 extends over 16 amino acids. Trimming took off 3 bases at V and 4 bases at J, with 20 bases between the two ends. The V gene's germline CDR1 is SGHRS and CDR2 YFSETQ. The CDR3 spells CASSSTGHQGDYEQYF. For the CDR3, the DNA is TGCGCCAGCAGCTCGACTGGCCATCAAGGGGATTACGAGCAGTACTTC.

This clone turned up a few times. The chain uses TRBV5-4 and TRBJ2-5; TRBD2 is a possible D gene (5 bases). The CDR3 consists of 14 residues. In germline, CDR1 is SGHNT, CDR2 YYREEE (reference sequence). V lost 0 bases and J lost 6, with 12 bases in between. Written as DNA, the CDR3 is TGTGCCAGCAGCTTGGCGGGAACACCTCAGACCCAGTACTTC. This sequence encodes CASSLAGTPQTQYF.

This clone was seen more than once but under ten times. CDR3 in DNA: TGTGCCAGTAGTATGGGGACAGGGGGAGAGACCCAGTACTTC. This gives the protein CASSMGTGGETQYF. J is TRBJ2-5 and V is TRBV19; TRBD1 agrees at 11 bases. The V gene's germline CDR1 is LNHDA and CDR2 SQIVND (reference sequence). The CDR3 is 14 amino acids. The V gene end was trimmed by 3 bases and the J gene end by 4 bases; junction bases not matched to a gene: 1. The full variable domain, with the rest looked up from reference TRBV19 and TRBJ2-5, is DGGITQSPKYLFRKEGQNVTLSCEQNLNHDAMYWYRQDPGQGLRLIYYSQIVNDFQKGDIAEGYSVSREKKESFPLTVTSAQKNPTAFYLCASSMGTGGETQYFGPGTRLLVL.

The chain recombines TRBV21-1 with TRBJ1-2; TRBD1 is the table's D call and was not checked against the DNA. TRBV21-1 is reported as a pseudogene. The CDR3 runs 15 residues. Here the CDR3 DNA reads TGTGCCAGCAGCAAGGACAGGCCCTGTCGCTATGGCTACACCTTC. Its translation is CASSKDRPCRYGYTF.

This clone was recorded only once. This chain joins TRBV27 and TRBJ2-5, with D hard to call. Germline CDR1 MNHEY, CDR2 SMNVEV (reference sequence). The CDR3 has 13 residues. V lost 5 bases and J lost 0, with 7 bases in between. The CDR3 region has the DNA TGTGCCAGCAGTCCCCTGTACCAAGAGACCCAGTACTTC. Amino acids: CASSPLYQETQYF.

The J gene is TRBJ2-1, the V gene TRBV11-2; unclear D gene. Deletions cut 7 bases from V and 1 base from J, with 11 bases between. Germline V gene data show CDR1 as SGHAT and CDR2 as FQNNGV. This CDR3 has 14 residues. The chain's CDR3 is CASTRLDSYNEQFF. The CDR3 bases are TGTGCCAGCACGAGGCTAGATTCCTACAATGAGCAGTTCTTC.

The rearrangement joins TRBV11-3 to TRBJ2-1; 13 nucleotides line up with TRBD2. This CDR3 has 18 residues. V lost 5 bases, J lost 3 bases, and 10 bases stayed unmatched. The germline CDR1 and CDR2 sequences are SGHNT and YENEEA. In DNA, the CDR3 is TGTGCCAGCAGCCTCGGGACTAGCGGGGTAGGAGTCTACAATGAGCAGTTCTTC. Its translation is CASSLGTSGVGVYNEQFF.

The V call is TRBV5-1, the J call TRBJ2-5; 10 bases are shared with TRBD2. V lost 3 bases, J lost 5 bases, and 13 bases stayed unmatched. The CDR3 runs 17 residues. Germline CDR1 SGHRS, CDR2 YFSETQ. The CDR3 is CASSSSAPSGGGETQYF. The CDR3 nucleotides read TGCGCCAGCAGCTCGTCCGCCCCTAGCGGGGGAGGGGAGACCCAGTACTTC.

The chain recombines TRBV6-6 with TRBJ2-1, with D possibly TRBD2 on 6 matching bases. V lost 1 base and J lost 10, with 14 bases in between. This CDR3 comprises 14 residues. The germline V gene encodes CDR1 MNHNY and CDR2 SVGAGI (reference sequence). The CDR3 sequence is CASSYYGGRWEQFF. The CDR3 DNA reads as TGTGCCAGCAGTTACTACGGGGGACGGTGGGAGCAGTTCTTC.

This clone was detected only a few times. V usage is TRBV19 and J usage is TRBJ1-6; D remains unclear. CDR3 length equals 15 residues. The germline V gene encodes CDR1 LNHDA and CDR2 SQIVND (reference sequence). The germline V and J ends were trimmed by 5 bases and 0 bases, with 8 bases remaining between them. The CDR3 coding sequence is TGTGCCAGTAGTCAGGAAAGCTCCTATAATTCACCCCTCCACTTT. Protein: CASSQESSYNSPLHF.